This TCR beta chain was recovered during a study of radiotherapy plus CTLA-4 blockade in lung cancer (dated by TCRdb to 2017 to 2018). Background for the entire study: Among the enrolled patients, roughly 19% had an objective response, and 31% reached disease control. Results the study describes overall, beyond this receptor: After treatment with radiotherapy and ipilimumab, TCR clones that originated in tumors expanded in peripheral blood. The strongest predictors of response, as reported, were early dynamic changes in blood T cell clones along with a rise in serum interferon-beta after radiation.

V was cut back by 1 base and J by 4 bases, leaving a gap of 8 bases between them. The germline V gene specifies SGHTA as CDR1 and FQGNSA as CDR2. The CDR3 starts with the cysteine, ends with the phenylalanine, and has 14 residues. Left in the record is the CDR3 DNA by itself, 42 bases read in frame from the first base. The library was obtained by the immunoSEQ multiplex PCR assay. The clones in this table, taken by TCRdb from immuneACCESS, are in-frame only. Not every clone is retained; where verified, under half of the shortfall comes from an unresolved V gene, and the cause of the rest is unknown. Counted in this sample were roughly 50,000 clones; more than 75% of them appeared once. The ten biggest clones cover 2.5% to 4% of the sample. The study evaluated CTLA-4 blockade (ipilimumab) given together with focal radiation therapy in patients who had chemo-refractory metastatic non-small-cell lung cancer.

Comments on this clone: Which antigen it targets is not known. The input lacks base qualities; no much larger clone sits a single base away.

This clonotype was sampled from a human donor with non-small cell lung cancer who had stable disease on radiotherapy plus ipilimumab. The sample here was peripheral blood, taken from a patient treated with radiotherapy plus ipilimumab. The chain was built from TRBV7-2 and TRBJ2-1, with the D segment identity uncertain. The CDR3 protein is CASSLDAAYNEQFF. The nucleotide sequence is TGTGCCAGCAGCTTAGACGCGGCTTACAATGAGCAGTTCTTC. When the CDR3 is completed using the reference TRBV7-2 and TRBJ2-1 genes on either side, the full variable domain is GAGVSQSPSNKVTEKGKDVELRCDPISGHTALYWYRQSLGQGLEFLIYFQGNSAPDKSGLPSDRFSAERTGGSVSTLTIQRTQQEDSAVYLCASSLDAAYNEQFFGPGTRLTVL.